A single sample gave rise to the 23 T cell receptor beta chains below, sequenced in a study of blood T cells in healthy people across ages. A second about 6 to 12 cycle PCR used barcoded and J-beta primers. TCRdb re-called the 5' RACE reads through MiXCR, storing one row per CDR3 protein. The table has about 1.4 million distinct CDR3 sequences, approximately 60% seen once. The sequencing input was blood. These receptors were obtained from a young man in good health.

This clonotype showed up just a few times. The chain is built from TRBV4-1 and TRBJ2-1; 7 bases map to TRBD1. The V gene's germline CDR1 is MGHRA and CDR2 YSYEKL. Losses at the gene ends were 0 bases for V and 9 bases for J; bases not matched to a gene: 8. The CDR3 covers 15 residues. The CDR3 here is CASSQETTGFSEQFF. CDR3 in DNA: TGCGCCAGCAGCCAAGAAACGACAGGGTTTAGTGAGCAGTTCTTC.

The rearrangement joins TRBV2 to TRBJ1-2; no definite D call. This CDR3 comprises 15 residues. The V end was cut by 2 bases, the J end by 4 bases, with 14 bases between. Per the germline V gene, CDR1 is SNHLY and CDR2 is FYNNEI. The CDR3 nucleotides read TGTGCCAGCAGTGAATTTAAGGCGCCTGGCTATGGCTACACCTTC. It encodes CASSEFKAPGYGYTF.

The chain has TRBV6-4 and TRBJ2-3; TRBD2 might be the D (6 bases). CDR1 and CDR2 (germline): MRHNA, SNTAGT. Trimming pared 0 bases from V and 2 bases from J, leaving 18 bases between. CDR3 length equals 18 residues. The CDR3 protein is CASSDSKSGTGNTDTQYF. CDR3 DNA sequence: TGTGCCAGCAGTGACTCGAAGTCCGGGACTGGCAACACAGATACGCAGTATTTT.

V usage is TRBV6-2 or TRBV6-3 and J usage is TRBJ2-5; D gene ambiguous. The last part of the DNA fits TRBJ2-7 better; the J call may be wrong. CDR1 is MNHEY and CDR2 is SVGEGT in the germline V gene. This CDR3 has 15 residues. The CDR3 reads CASSRALELPYEQYF. For the CDR3, the DNA is TGTGCCAGCAGCCGCGCTCTCGAGCTTCCCTACGAGCAGTACTTC.

This clonotype has a handful of counts. The chain has TRBV10-3 and TRBJ1-2, with D tentatively TRBD1 (5 bases). Trimming stripped 7 bases from V and 3 bases from J, with 15 bases between. Germline-derived CDR1 and CDR2 are ENHRY and SYGVKD. The CDR3 sequence is 14 residues long. The CDR3 here is CAIKLQDEYYGYTF. The CDR3 DNA is TGTGCCATCAAGTTACAGGACGAATACTATGGCTACACCTTC.

V gene TRBV12-5 combines with J gene TRBJ1-1; D possibly corresponds to TRBD1 (5 bases). The germline V gene encodes CDR1 LGHNT and CDR2 FRNRAP. CDR3 length equals 11 residues. CDR3 protein: CGGEYGTEAFF. In DNA, the CDR3 is TGTGGGGGGGAGTACGGCACTGAAGCTTTCTTT.

CDR3 in DNA: TGTGCCAGCAGCTTTGCGCGGACAGGGAAGTGGTACGAGCAGTACTTC. Its protein product is CASSFARTGKWYEQYF. The genes are TRBV7-9 and TRBJ2-7; 8 bases are shared with TRBD1. V dropped 3 bases and J dropped 4; count of bases not matched to a gene: 11. The germline V gene has CDR1 SEHNR and CDR2 FQNEAQ (reference sequence). The CDR3 is made up of 16 amino acids.

This clonotype was detected ten times or more. The rearrangement links TRBV20-1 to TRBJ2-5; TRBD2 is a possible D gene (7 bases). CDR1 DFQATT and CDR2 SNEGSKA come from the germline V gene (reference sequence). Trimming stripped 3 bases from V and 4 bases from J, with 21 bases between. This CDR3 is built from 16 residues. The CDR3 loop is CSARNAFGGRAETQYF. DNA for the CDR3: TGCAGTGCTAGGAACGCATTCGGGGGGCGGGCAGAGACCCAGTACTTC.

The CDR3 reads CASGVGGPADTQYF. In DNA, the CDR3 is TGTGCCAGCGGTGTTGGCGGCCCAGCAGATACGCAGTATTTT. The chain is built from TRBV6-6 and TRBJ2-3; D call uncertain. Per germline, CDR1 MNHNY and CDR2 SVGAGI (reference sequence). V lost 8 bases and J lost 4, with 16 bases in between. This CDR3 region has 14 residues.

The chain combines TRBV15 with TRBJ1-2; the D gene is possibly TRBD1 (6 bases). CDR1 is LNHNV and CDR2 is YYDKDF in the germline V gene (reference sequence). The length of the CDR3 is 13 residues. Trimming removed 5 bases from V and 2 bases from J, with 9 bases in between. The CDR3 sequence: CATSDTGNYGYTF. The CDR3 nucleotides are TGTGCCACCAGCGACACAGGGAACTATGGCTACACCTTC.

The chain is built from TRBV12-3 or TRBV12-4 and TRBJ1-2, with D possibly being TRBD1 (5 bases). Trimming cost V 6 bases and J 5 bases, with 16 bases left between them. The CDR3 length is 14 residues. The CDR3 reads CASSPGLSSYGYTF. The CDR3 nucleotides are TGTGCCAGCAGCCCGGGACTCTCCTCGTATGGCTACACCTTC.

This clonotype occurred once. This chain uses TRBV4-3 with TRBJ1-2, with D hard to call. Germline V lookup: CDR1 LGHNA, CDR2 YSLEER. The CDR3 is 15 amino acids. Between the trimmed V and J ends, which lost 0 bases and 4 bases, there was a span of 12 bases. The CDR3 loop is CASSQDKEQIYGYTF. The CDR3 DNA reads as TGCGCCAGCAGCCAAGATAAAGAACAAATCTATGGCTACACCTTC.

The CDR3 sequence is CASSQERLRETQYF. In DNA form, the CDR3 reads TGCGCCAGCAGCCAAGAGCGTCTCCGGGAGACCCAGTACTTC. The chain links TRBV4-3 to TRBJ2-5; D is unclear. Germline V gene data show CDR1 as LGHNA and CDR2 as YSLEER. The CDR3 runs 14 residues. V was pared by 0 bases and J by 5 bases, with 10 bases between.

The gene calls are TRBV29-1 and TRBJ2-1; either TRBD1 or TRBD2 may fit D (5 bases each). CDR3 length: 11 amino acids. The V and J ends lost 6 bases and 5 bases respectively, with 8 bases between them. Germline V lookup: CDR1 SQVTM, CDR2 ANQGSEA. The CDR3, as DNA: TGCAGCGTGGGGGTGGACAATGAGCAGTTCTTC. Translation gives CSVGVDNEQFF.

This chain links TRBV2 with TRBJ2-5; 10 nucleotides line up with TRBD2. J gave up 4 bases and V 3 bases, and 8 bases lay outside the gene matches. The CDR3 has 16 amino acids. Germline CDR1 reads SNHLY; CDR2 reads FYNNEI. CDR3 amino acids: CASSDMRLAGVETQYF. The CDR3 bases are TGTGCCAGCAGTGATATGCGGCTAGCGGGAGTAGAGACCCAGTACTTC.

As concerns this clonotype: A read error may produce the germline difference seen at one junction end. The gene calls are TRBV12-3 or TRBV12-4 and TRBJ1-1; TRBD1 agrees at 12 bases. The CDR3 extends over 14 amino acids. The CDR3 bases are TGTGCCAGCAGTTGGGACAGGGGGCTCACTGAAGATTTCTTT. Translating it yields CASSWDRGLTEDFF.

The CDR3 nucleotides read TGTGCCAGCAGCTGGATGGACAGACTCACAGATACGCAGTATTTT. It translates to CASSWMDRLTDTQYF. V usage is TRBV2 and J usage is TRBJ2-3; tentative D call: TRBD1 (6 bases). The CDR3 loop spans 15 amino acids. The germline V gene has CDR1 SNHLY and CDR2 FYNNEI. V shed 6 bases and J shed 2 bases, with 15 bases lying between them.

This clonotype was seen only a few times. This sequence joins TRBV15 and TRBJ2-7; D perhaps matches TRBD1 (5 bases). This CDR3 comprises 13 residues. Trimming took 1 base from V and 11 from J, leaving 15 bases between them. From germline, CDR1 is LNHNV and CDR2 YYDKDF (reference sequence). This CDR3 reads CATSRVATEGEYF. The CDR3 nucleotides are TGTGCCACCAGCAGAGTCGCCACGGAAGGGGAGTACTTC.

The J gene is TRBJ2-1, the V gene TRBV2; TRBD2 might be the D (6 bases). Per germline, CDR1 SNHLY and CDR2 FYNNEI. The ends were cut back, 11 bases at V and 8 bases at J, with 16 bases in the middle. CDR3 length: 12 amino acids. The CDR3 DNA reads TGTGCCGGCGGAGGGGCGCGGCATGAGCAGTTCTTC. Its translation is CAGGGARHEQFF.

This clonotype was found a few times. This chain links TRBV13 with TRBJ2-3; D is uncertain. Per the germline V gene, CDR1 is PRHDT and CDR2 is FYEKMQ (reference sequence). V lost 4 bases and J 7 bases, leaving 3 bases between the germline ends. The CDR3 extends over 10 amino acids. CDR3 loop: CASSSHTQYF. CDR3 DNA sequence: TGTGCCAGCAGCTCTCATACGCAGTATTTT.

The chain couples TRBV4-1 to TRBJ1-6; D is uncertain. V lost 0 bases and J 9 bases, leaving 9 bases between the germline ends. Germline V CDR1 and CDR2: MGHRA, YSYEKL. The CDR3 has 14 residues. For the CDR3, the DNA is TGCGCCAGCAGCCAAGATCCGGGAAGTTCACCCCTCCACTTT. It translates to CASSQDPGSSPLHF.

J is TRBJ1-5 and V is TRBV7-2, with D tentatively TRBD1 (6 bases). The CDR3 consists of 14 residues. Germline V CDR1 and CDR2: SGHTA, FQGNSA. The V end was cut by 2 bases, the J end by 5 bases, with 10 bases between. The CDR3 coding sequence is TGTGCCAGCAGCTTAAAACAGGGTTATCAGCCCCAGCATTTT. Its protein is CASSLKQGYQPQHF.

The chain carries TRBV20-1 and TRBJ2-3; 8 nucleotides align to TRBD2. Germline assignment: CDR1 DFQATT and CDR2 SNEGSKA (reference sequence). V lost 6 bases, J lost 5 bases, and 19 bases stayed unmatched. There are 17 residues in the CDR3. This chain's CDR3 is CSALRSAGASEGDTQYF. CDR3 DNA sequence: TGCAGTGCCCTAAGGTCAGCGGGGGCCTCGGAGGGAGATACGCAGTATTTT.